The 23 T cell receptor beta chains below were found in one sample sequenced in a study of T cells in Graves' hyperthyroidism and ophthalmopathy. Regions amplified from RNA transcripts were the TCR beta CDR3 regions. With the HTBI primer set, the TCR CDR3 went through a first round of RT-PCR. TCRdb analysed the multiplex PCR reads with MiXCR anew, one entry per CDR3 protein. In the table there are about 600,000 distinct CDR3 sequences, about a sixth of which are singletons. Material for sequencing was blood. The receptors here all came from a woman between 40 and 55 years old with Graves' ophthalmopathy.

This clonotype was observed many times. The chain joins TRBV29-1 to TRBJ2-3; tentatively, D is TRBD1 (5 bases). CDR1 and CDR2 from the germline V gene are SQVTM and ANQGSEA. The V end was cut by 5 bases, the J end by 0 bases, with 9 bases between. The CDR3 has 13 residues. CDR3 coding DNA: TGCAGCGTTTCAACAGGTAGCACAGATACGCAGTATTTT. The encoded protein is CSVSTGSTDTQYF.

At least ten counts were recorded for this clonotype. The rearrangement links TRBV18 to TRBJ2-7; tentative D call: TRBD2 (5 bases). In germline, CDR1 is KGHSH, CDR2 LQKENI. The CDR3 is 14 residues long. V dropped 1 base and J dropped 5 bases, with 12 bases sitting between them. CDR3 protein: CASSPRPGSHEQYF. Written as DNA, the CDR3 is TGTGCCAGCTCACCACGCCCGGGGAGCCACGAGCAGTACTTC.

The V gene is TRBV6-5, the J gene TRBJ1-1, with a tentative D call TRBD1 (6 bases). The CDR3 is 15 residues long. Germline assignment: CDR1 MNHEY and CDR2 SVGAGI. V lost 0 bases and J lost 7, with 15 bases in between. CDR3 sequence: CASSYSRDTSYEAFF. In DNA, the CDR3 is TGTGCCAGCAGTTACTCGAGGGACACCAGCTATGAAGCTTTCTTT.

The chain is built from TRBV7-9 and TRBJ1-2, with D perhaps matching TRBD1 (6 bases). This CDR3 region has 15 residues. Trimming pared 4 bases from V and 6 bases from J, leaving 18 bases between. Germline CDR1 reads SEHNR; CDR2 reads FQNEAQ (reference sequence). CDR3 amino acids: CASSWGTSLSNGYTF. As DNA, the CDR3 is TGTGCCAGCAGCTGGGGGACATCCCTCAGTAATGGCTACACCTTC.

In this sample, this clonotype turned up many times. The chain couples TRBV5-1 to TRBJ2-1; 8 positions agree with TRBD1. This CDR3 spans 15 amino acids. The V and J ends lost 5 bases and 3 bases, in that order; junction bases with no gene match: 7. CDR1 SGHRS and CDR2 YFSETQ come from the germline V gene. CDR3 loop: CASSLFGQGYNEQFF. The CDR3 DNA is TGCGCCAGCAGTTTGTTCGGACAGGGCTACAATGAGCAGTTCTTC.

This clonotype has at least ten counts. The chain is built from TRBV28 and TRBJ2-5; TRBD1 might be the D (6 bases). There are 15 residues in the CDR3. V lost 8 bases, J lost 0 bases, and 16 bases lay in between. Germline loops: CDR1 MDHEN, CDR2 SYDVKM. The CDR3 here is CASRKFGTNQETQYF. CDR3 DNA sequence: TGTGCCAGCCGGAAATTTGGGACAAACCAAGAGACCCAGTACTTC.

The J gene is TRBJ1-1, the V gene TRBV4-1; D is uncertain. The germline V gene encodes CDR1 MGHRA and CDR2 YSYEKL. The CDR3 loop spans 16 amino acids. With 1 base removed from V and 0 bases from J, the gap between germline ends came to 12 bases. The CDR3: CASSQGLGLMNTEAFF. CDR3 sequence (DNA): TGCGCCAGCAGCCAAGGATTGGGATTAATGAACACTGAAGCTTTCTTT.

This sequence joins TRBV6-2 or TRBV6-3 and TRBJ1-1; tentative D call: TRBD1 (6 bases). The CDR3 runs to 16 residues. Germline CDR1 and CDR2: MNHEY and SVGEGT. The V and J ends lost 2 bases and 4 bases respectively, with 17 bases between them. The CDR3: CASSYKGGVGPTEAFF. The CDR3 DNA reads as TGTGCCAGCAGTTACAAGGGGGGCGTGGGCCCCACTGAAGCTTTCTTT.

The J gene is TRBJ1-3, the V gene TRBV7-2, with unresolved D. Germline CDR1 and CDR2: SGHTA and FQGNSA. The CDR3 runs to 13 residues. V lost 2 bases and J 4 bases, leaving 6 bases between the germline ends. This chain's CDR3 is CASSLSQGNTIYF. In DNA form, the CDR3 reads TGTGCCAGCAGCTTAAGTCAGGGAAACACCATATATTTT. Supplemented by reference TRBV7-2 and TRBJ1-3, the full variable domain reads GAGVSQSPSNKVTEKGKDVELRCDPISGHTALYWYRQSLGQGLEFLIYFQGNSAPDKSGLPSDRFSAERTGGSVSTLTIQRTQQEDSAVYLCASSLSQGNTIYFGEGSWLTVV.

CDR3 coding DNA: TGTGCCAGCAGCTTAGAGGAGGGTCGAAACACCATATATTTT. Its translation is CASSLEEGRNTIYF. The chain links TRBV7-2 to TRBJ1-3; D uncertain. CDR1 and CDR2 (germline): SGHTA, FQGNSA. Trimming cost V 1 base and J 5 bases, with 9 bases left between them. This CDR3 has 14 residues.

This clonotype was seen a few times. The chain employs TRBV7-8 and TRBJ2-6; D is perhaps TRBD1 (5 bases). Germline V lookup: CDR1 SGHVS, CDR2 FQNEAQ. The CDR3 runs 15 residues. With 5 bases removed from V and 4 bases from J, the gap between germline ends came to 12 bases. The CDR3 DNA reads TGTGCCAGCAGCACCAGGGTGAGCGGGGCCAACGTCCTGACTTTC. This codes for CASSTRVSGANVLTF. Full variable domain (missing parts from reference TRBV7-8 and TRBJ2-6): GAGVSQSPRYKVAKRGQDVALRCDPISGHVSLFWYQQALGQGPEFLTYFQNEAQLDKSGLPSDRFFAERPEGSVSTLKIQRTQQEDSAVYLCASSTRVSGANVLTFGAGSRLTVL.

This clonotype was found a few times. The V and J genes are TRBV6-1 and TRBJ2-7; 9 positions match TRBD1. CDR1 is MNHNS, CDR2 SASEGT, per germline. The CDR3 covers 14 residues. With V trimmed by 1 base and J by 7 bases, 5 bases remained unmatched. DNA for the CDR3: TGTGCCAGCAGTGAAGAACAGGGGGCGAGGGAGCAGTACTTC. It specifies CASSEEQGAREQYF.

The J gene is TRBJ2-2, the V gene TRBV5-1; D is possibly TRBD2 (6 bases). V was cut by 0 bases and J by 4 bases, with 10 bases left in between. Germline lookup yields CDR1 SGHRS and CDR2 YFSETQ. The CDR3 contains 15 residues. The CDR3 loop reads CASSLVVSGTGELFF. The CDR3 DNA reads TGCGCCAGCAGCTTGGTAGTTAGCGGCACCGGGGAGCTGTTTTTT.

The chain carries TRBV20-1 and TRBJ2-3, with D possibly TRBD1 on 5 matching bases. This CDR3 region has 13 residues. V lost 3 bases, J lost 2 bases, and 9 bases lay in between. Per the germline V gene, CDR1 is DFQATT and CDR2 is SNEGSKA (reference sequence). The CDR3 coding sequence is TGCAGTGCTAGGTTGGGGCTCACAGATACGCAGTATTTT. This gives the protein CSARLGLTDTQYF.

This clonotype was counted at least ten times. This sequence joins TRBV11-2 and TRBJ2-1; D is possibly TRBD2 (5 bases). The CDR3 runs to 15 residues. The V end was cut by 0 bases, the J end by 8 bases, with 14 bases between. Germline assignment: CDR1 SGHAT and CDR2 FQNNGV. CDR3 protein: CASSLDREGLHEQFF. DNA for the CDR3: TGTGCCAGCAGCTTAGATCGCGAGGGTCTCCATGAGCAGTTCTTC.

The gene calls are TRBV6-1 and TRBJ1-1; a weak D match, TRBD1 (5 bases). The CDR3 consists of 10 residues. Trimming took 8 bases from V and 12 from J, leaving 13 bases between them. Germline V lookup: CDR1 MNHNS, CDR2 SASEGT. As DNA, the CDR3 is TGTGCCAGCCGGGGGGGGAAGACTTTCTTT. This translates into CASRGGKTFF.

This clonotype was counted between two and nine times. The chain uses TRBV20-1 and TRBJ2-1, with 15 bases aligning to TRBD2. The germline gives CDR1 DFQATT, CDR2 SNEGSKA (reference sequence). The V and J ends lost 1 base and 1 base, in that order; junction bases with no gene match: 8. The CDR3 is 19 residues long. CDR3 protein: CSARGEGLAGGGSYNEQFF. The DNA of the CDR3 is TGCAGTGCTAGAGGCGAGGGACTAGCGGGAGGAGGGTCCTACAATGAGCAGTTCTTC.

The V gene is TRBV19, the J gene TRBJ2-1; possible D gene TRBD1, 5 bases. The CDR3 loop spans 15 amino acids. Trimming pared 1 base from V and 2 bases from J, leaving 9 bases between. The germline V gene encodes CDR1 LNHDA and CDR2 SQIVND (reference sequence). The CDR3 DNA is TGTGCCAGTAGTATAGGGCAGGGCGCCTACAATGAGCAGTTCTTC. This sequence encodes CASSIGQGAYNEQFF.

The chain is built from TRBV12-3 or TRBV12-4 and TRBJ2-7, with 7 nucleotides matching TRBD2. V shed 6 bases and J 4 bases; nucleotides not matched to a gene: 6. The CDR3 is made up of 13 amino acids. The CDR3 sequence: CASRLSGKYEQYF. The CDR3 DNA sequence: TGTGCCAGCAGGTTAAGCGGGAAATACGAGCAGTACTTC.

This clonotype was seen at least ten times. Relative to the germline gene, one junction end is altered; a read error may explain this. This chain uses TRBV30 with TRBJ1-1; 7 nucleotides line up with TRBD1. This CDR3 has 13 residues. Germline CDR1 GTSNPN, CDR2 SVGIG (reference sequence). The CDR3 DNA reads TGTGCCTGGGAGATCACAGGGGACACTGAAGCCTTCTTT. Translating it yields CAWEITGDTEAFF. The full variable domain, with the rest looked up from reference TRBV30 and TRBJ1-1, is SQTIHQWPATLVQPVGSPLSLECTVEGTSNPNLYWYRQAAGRGLQLLFYSVGIGQISSEVPQNLSASRPQDRQFILSSKKLLLSDSGFYLCAWEITGDTEAFFGQGTRLTVV.

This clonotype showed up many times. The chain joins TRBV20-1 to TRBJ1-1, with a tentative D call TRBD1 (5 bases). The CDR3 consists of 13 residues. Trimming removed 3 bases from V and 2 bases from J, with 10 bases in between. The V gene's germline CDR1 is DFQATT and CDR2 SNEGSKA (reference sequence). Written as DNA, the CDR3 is TGCAGTGCTAGGGGGGGTTTTAACACTGAAGCTTTCTTT. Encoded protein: CSARGGFNTEAFF.

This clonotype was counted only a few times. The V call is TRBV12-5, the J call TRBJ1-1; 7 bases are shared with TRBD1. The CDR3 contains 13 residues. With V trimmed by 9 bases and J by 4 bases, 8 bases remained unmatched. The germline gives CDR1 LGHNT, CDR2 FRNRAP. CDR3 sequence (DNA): TGTGCTAGCACCCGGGACAGCCCCACTGAAGCTTTCTTT. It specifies CASTRDSPTEAFF.

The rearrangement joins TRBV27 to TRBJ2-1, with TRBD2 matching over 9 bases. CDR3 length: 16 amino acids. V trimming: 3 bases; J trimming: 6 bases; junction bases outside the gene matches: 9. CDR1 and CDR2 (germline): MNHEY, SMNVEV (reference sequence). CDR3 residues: CASSLVSGSQGNEQFF. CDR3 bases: TGTGCCAGCAGTTTGGTTAGCGGGAGTCAGGGCAATGAGCAGTTCTTC.